This TCR beta chain came from a study of blood T cells in healthy people across ages. Extraction of total RNA produced a minimum of 5 micrograms from each sample. This clonotype was detected a few times. A second roughly 6 to 11 cycle PCR used barcoded and J-beta primers. TCRdb called the 5' RACE reads again in MiXCR, with one record for every CDR3 protein. Here the sample spans about 780,000 distinct CDR3 sequences, more than 35% being singletons. The clonotype originates from a man older than 75 in good health. The specimen was blood.

The CDR3 region is CSARDWDKETQYF. CDR3 DNA: TGCAGTGCTAGAGACTGGGACAAAGAGACCCAGTACTTC. This sequence joins TRBV20-1 and TRBJ2-5; TRBD1 is a possible D gene (6 bases). Trimming pared 0 bases from V and 3 bases from J, leaving 8 bases between. The CDR3 spans 13 residues. Germline V CDR1 and CDR2: DFQATT, SNEGSKA (reference sequence).